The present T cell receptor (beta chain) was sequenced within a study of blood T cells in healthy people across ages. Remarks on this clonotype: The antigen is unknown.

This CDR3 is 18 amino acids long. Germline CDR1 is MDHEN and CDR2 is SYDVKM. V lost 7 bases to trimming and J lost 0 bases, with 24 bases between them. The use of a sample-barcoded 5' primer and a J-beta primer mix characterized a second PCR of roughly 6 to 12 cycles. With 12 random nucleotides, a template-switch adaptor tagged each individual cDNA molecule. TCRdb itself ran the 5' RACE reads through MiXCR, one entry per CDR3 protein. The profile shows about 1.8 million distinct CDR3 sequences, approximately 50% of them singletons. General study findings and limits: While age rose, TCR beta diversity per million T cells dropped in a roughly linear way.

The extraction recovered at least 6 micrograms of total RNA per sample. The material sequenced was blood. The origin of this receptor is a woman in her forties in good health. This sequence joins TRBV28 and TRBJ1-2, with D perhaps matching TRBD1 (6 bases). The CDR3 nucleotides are TGTGCCAGCAAAGGGTGGTCAAACTGGGGGGACACTAACTATGGCTACACCTTC. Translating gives CASKGWSNWGDTNYGYTF.